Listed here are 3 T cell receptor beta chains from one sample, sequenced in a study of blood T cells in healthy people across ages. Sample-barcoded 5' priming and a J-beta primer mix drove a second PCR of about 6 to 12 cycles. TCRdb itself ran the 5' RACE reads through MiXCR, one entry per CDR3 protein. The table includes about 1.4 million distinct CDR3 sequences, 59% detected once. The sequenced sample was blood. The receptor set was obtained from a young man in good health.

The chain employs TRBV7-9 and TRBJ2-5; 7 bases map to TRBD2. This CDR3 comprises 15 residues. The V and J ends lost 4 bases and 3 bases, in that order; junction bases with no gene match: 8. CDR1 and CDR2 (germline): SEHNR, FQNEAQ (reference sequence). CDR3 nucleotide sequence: TGTGCCAGCAGCTCGTCCTCTAGCGGCAAAGAGACCCAGTACTTC. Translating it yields CASSSSSSGKETQYF.

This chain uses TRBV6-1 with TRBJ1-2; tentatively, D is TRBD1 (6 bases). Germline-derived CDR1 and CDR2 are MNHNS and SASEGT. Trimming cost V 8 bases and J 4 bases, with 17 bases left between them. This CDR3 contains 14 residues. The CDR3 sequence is CASAGQPASYGYTF. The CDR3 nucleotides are TGTGCCAGCGCGGGACAACCCGCCAGCTATGGCTACACCTTC.

This CDR3 is CASSNTDRAAYEQYF. For the CDR3, the DNA is TGTGCCAGCTCCAACACGGACAGGGCCGCCTACGAGCAGTACTTC. The rearrangement joins TRBV18 to TRBJ2-7; TRBD1 aligns across 8 bases. Germline V gene data show CDR1 as KGHSH and CDR2 as LQKENI. The CDR3 is 15 amino acids. The V gene end was trimmed by 6 bases and the J gene end by 2 bases; junction bases not matched to a gene: 9.